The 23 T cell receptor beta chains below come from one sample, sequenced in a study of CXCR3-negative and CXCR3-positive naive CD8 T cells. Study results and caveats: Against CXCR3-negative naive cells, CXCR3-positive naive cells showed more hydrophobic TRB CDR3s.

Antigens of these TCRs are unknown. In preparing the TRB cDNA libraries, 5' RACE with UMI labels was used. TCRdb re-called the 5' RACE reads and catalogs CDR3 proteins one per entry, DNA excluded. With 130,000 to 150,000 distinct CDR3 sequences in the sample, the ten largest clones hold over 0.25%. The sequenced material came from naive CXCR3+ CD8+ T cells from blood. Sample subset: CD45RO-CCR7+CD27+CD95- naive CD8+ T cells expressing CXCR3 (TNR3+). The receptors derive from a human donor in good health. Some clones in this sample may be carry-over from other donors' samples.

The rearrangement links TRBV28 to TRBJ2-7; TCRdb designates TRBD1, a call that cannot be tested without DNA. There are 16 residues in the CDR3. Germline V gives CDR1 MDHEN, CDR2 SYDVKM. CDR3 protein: CASRPIQGSPYHEQYF.

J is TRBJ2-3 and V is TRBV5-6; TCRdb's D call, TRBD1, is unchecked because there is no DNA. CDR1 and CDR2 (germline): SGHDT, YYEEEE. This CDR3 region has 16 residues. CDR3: CASSLGVSLRTDTQYF.

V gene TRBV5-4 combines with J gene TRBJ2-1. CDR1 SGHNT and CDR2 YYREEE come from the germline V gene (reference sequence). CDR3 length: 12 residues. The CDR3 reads CASSLERDEQFF.

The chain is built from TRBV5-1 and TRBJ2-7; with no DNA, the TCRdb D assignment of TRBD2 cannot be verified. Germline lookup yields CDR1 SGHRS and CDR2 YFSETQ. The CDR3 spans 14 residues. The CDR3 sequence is CASSLTSGSYEQYF.

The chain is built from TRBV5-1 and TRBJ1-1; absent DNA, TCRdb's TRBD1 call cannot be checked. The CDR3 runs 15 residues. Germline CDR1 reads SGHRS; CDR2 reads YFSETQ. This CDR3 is CASSHQQGTNTEAFF.

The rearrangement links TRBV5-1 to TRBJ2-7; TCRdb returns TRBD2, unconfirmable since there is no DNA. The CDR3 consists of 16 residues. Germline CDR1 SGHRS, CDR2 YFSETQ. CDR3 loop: CASSNPMAGLVLEQYF.

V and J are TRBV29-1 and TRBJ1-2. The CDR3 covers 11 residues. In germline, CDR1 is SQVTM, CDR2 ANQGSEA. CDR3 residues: CSVVVEYGYTF.

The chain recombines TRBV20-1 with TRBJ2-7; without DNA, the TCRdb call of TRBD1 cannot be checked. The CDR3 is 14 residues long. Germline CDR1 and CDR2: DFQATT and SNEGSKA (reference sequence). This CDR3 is CSARGQGVAYEQYF.

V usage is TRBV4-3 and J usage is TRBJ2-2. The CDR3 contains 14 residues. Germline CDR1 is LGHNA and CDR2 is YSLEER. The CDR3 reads CASSQDLDTGELFF.

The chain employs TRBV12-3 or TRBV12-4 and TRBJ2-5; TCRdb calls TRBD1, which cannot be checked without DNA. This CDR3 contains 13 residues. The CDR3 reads CASSFWGAETQYF.

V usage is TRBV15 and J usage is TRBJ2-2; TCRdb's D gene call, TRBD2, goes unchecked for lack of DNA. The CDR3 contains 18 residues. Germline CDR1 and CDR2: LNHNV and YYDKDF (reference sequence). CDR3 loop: CATSRPLSGRHGAGELFF. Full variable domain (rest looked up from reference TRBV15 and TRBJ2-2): DAMVIQNPRYQVTQFGKPVTLSCSQTLNHNVMYWYQQKSSQAPKLLFHYYDKDFNNEADTPDNFQSRRPNTSFCFLDIRSPGLGDTAMYLCATSRPLSGRHGAGELFFGEGSRLTVL.

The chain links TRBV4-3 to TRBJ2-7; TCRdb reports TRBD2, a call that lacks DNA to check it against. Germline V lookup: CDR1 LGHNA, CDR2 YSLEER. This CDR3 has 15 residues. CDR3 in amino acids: CASSQDWTTPHEQYF.

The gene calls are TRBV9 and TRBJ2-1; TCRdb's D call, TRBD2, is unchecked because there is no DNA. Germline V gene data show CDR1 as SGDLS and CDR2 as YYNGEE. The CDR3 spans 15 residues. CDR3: CASSVDGRAGDEQFF.

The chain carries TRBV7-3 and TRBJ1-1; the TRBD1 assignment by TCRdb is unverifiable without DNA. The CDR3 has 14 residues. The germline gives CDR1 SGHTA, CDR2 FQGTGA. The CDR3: CASSLEGQNTEAFF.

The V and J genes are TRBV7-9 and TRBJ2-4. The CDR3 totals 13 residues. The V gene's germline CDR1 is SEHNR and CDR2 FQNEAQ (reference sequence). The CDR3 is CASSSSLLRIQYF.

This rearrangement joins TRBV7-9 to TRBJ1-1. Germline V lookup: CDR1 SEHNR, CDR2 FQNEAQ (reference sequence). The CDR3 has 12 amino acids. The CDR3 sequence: CASSLGGSEAFF.

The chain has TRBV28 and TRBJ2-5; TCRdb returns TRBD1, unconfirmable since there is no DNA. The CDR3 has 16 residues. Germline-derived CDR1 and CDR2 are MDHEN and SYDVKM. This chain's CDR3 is CASSPRGGADQETQYF.

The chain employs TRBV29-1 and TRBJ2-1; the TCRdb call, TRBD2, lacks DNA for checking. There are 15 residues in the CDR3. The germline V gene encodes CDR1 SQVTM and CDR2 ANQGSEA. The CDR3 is CSVEELMEGTGEQFF.

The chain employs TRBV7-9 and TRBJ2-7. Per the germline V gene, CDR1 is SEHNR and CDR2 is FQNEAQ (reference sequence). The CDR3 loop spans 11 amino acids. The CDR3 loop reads CASSISYEQYF.

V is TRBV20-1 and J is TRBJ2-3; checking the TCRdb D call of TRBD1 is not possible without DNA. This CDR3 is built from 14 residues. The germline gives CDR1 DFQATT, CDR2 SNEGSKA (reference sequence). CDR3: CSARELTGTDTQYF.

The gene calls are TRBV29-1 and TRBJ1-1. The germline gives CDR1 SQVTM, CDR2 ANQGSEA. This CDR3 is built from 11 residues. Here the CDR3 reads CSVVENTEAFF.

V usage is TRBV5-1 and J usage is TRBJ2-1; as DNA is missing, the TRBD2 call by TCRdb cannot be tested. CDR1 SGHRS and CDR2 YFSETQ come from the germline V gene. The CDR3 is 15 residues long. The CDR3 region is CASSQGRTGYNEQFF.

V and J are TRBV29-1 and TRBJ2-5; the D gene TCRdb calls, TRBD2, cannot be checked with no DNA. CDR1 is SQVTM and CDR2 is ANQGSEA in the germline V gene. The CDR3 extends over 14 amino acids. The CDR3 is CSVEDPRGRETQYF.